The 13 T cell receptor beta chains in this list originate from one sample, sequenced in a study of blood T cell repertoires in COVID-19. Using immunoSEQ multiplex PCR, the repertoire was profiled, and TCRdb retains in-frame clones only, with some absent. The data show tens of thousands of clones, with roughly 89% seen just once and 3.5% to 4% held by the top ten. Sequenced: peripheral blood. The receptor source for this set is a man aged 40-49 years with COVID-19, enrolled during active disease.

This chain links TRBV7-8 with TRBJ1-1; possibly TRBD1 for D (5 bases). The CDR3 contains 13 residues. CDR1 SGHVS and CDR2 FQNEAQ come from the germline V gene. Trimming stripped 6 bases from V and 1 base from J, with 9 bases between. Here the CDR3 DNA reads TGTGCCAGCAGACTACAGGAGAACACTGAAGCTTTCTTT. Encoded protein: CASRLQENTEAFF.

As regards this clone: An end of the junction differs from the germline gene, which may be a read error. The rearrangement uses TRBV19 and TRBJ2-1; D possibly corresponds to TRBD1 (8 bases). The CDR3 has 12 residues. Per the germline V gene, CDR1 is LNHDA and CDR2 is SQIVND (reference sequence). The CDR3 nucleotides are TGTGCCAGTACCTTACAGGGGGGGAGGAGGGTCTTC. Its protein is CASTLQGGRRVF. The full variable domain, completed using reference TRBV19 and TRBJ2-1, is DGGITQSPKYLFRKEGQNVTLSCEQNLNHDAMYWYRQDPGQGLRLIYYSQIVNDFQKGDIAEGYSVSREKKESFPLTVTSAQKNPTAFYLCASTLQGGRRVFGPGTRLTVL.

The genes are TRBV11-2 and TRBJ2-3; a possible D gene is TRBD2 (5 bases). The V end lost 4 bases, the J end lost 4 bases, and 15 bases lay between the germline ends. CDR3 length: 15 amino acids. Germline V lookup: CDR1 SGHAT, CDR2 FQNNGV. The CDR3 DNA sequence: TGTGCCAGCAGCTCGTGGACTGACGACCCAGATACGCAGTATTTT. Amino acid sequence: CASSSWTDDPDTQYF.

The chain recombines TRBV18 with TRBJ1-1, with a tentative D call TRBD1 (6 bases). Trimming took off 2 bases at V and 7 bases at J, with 11 bases between the two ends. The V gene's germline CDR1 is KGHSH and CDR2 LQKENI. The CDR3 totals 13 residues. CDR3 protein: CASSPARDNEAFF. The DNA of the CDR3 is TGTGCCAGCTCACCAGCCCGGGACAATGAAGCTTTCTTT.

CDR3 amino acids: CASSELQGNYGYTF. As DNA, the CDR3 is TGTGCCAGCAGTGAGCTACAGGGAAACTATGGCTACACCTTC. The chain has TRBV2 and TRBJ1-2; a possible D gene is TRBD1 (6 bases). V gave up 3 bases and J gave up 2 bases, with 10 bases separating them. Germline loops: CDR1 SNHLY, CDR2 FYNNEI. The CDR3 extends over 14 amino acids. The full variable domain, with the rest looked up from reference TRBV2 and TRBJ1-2, is EPEVTQTPSHQVTQMGQEVILRCVPISNHLYFYWYRQILGQKVEFLVSFYNNEISEKSEIFDDQFSVERPDGSNFTLKIRSTKLEDSAMYFCASSELQGNYGYTFGSGTRLTVV.

The V gene is TRBV18, the J gene TRBJ1-5, with D unclear. V lost 3 bases and J 3 bases, leaving 3 bases between the germline ends. From germline, CDR1 is KGHSH and CDR2 LQKENI. The CDR3 totals 12 residues. The CDR3 is CASSPYNQPQHF. CDR3 nucleotides: TGTGCCAGCTCACCCTACAATCAGCCCCAGCATTTT.

V and J are TRBV12-3 or TRBV12-4 and TRBJ2-7, with TRBD1 matching 7 bases. CDR3 length equals 13 residues. The J segment lost 4 bases and the V segment lost 6 bases, leaving 6 bases of the junction unmatched. The CDR3 region is CASRQTGTYEQYF. In nucleotides, the CDR3 is TGTGCCAGCAGGCAGACAGGGACGTACGAGCAGTACTTC.

V usage is TRBV9 and J usage is TRBJ2-3; the match to TRBD2 covers 8 bases. Germline trimming cut 6 bases from V and 5 bases from J; bases unmatched to any gene: 11. The CDR3 is 15 amino acids. Looked up from germline, CDR1 is SGDLS and CDR2 is YYNGEE. Here the CDR3 reads CASTYSGGPIDTQYF. CDR3 DNA sequence: TGTGCCAGCACCTACTCGGGGGGGCCTATAGATACGCAGTATTTT. The variable domain in full, with the rest retrieved from reference TRBV9 and TRBJ2-3, is DSGVTQTPKHLITATGQRVTLRCSPRSGDLSVYWYQQSLDQGLQFLIQYYNGEERAKGNILERFSAQQFPDLHSELNLSSLELGDSALYFCASTYSGGPIDTQYFGPGTRLTVL.

This rearrangement joins TRBV28 to TRBJ1-3, with D tentatively TRBD1 (6 bases). The germline V gene encodes CDR1 MDHEN and CDR2 SYDVKM. CDR3 length equals 13 residues. V lost 4 bases to trimming and J lost 4 bases, with 8 bases between them. The CDR3 spells CASSYRDGNTIYF. The CDR3, as DNA: TGTGCCAGCAGTTACAGGGACGGAAACACCATATATTTT.

This rearrangement joins TRBV9 to TRBJ2-7; D is possibly TRBD2 (5 bases). The CDR3 spans 14 residues. Between the trimmed V and J ends, which lost 3 bases and 5 bases, there was a span of 15 bases. Germline V gene sequence: CDR1 SGDLS, CDR2 YYNGEE. Here the CDR3 reads CASSAAPNGNEQYF. The CDR3 DNA sequence: TGTGCCAGCAGCGCTGCCCCCAACGGGAACGAGCAGTACTTC.

This chain uses TRBV28 with TRBJ2-1, with 8 positions matching TRBD1. CDR3 length equals 14 residues. The germline V gene encodes CDR1 MDHEN and CDR2 SYDVKM. J gave up 5 bases and V 5 bases, and 5 bases lay outside the gene matches. The CDR3 DNA follows: TGTGCCAGCAGTCCCAGGGGGCGGGACAATGAGCAGTTCTTC. Its protein is CASSPRGRDNEQFF.

The chain uses TRBV29-1 and TRBJ1-1; no reliable D call. V was trimmed by 2 bases and J by 7 bases, leaving 5 bases between them. The CDR3 covers 10 residues. CDR1 is SQVTM, CDR2 ANQGSEA, per germline. CDR3 nucleotides: TGCAGCGTTGAAACAAGTGAAGCTTTCTTT. The encoded protein is CSVETSEAFF.

This clone was detected only once. J is TRBJ2-1 and V is TRBV7-9; 7 bases fit TRBD2. The CDR3 runs 12 residues. Trimming cost V 1 base and J 10 bases; bases outside gene matches: 1. Germline V lookup: CDR1 SEHNR, CDR2 FQNEAQ (reference sequence). In DNA form, the CDR3 reads TGTGCCAGCAGCTTAGTCGGGAGGGAGCAGTTCTTC. Amino acid sequence: CASSLVGREQFF.